The TCR beta chain under discussion was sequenced for a study of blood T cell repertoires in COVID-19. Repertoires were generated with immunoSEQ multiplex PCR, while TCRdb's copy carries only in-frame clones and drops some. The table records roughly 41,000 clones, around 90% of them present only once. Germline lookup yields CDR1 MGHRA and CDR2 YSYEKL. Between the trimmed V and J ends, which lost 6 bases and 0 bases, there was a span of 15 bases. The CDR3 spans 15 residues. This TCR derives from a man aged 55-75 years with active or convalescent COVID-19. The chain has TRBV4-1 and TRBJ2-7, with a possible D match to TRBD1 (6 bases). What was sequenced was peripheral blood. The CDR3, as DNA: TGCGCCAGCAGACTAACAGGGTCTTTCTCCTACGAGCAGTACTTC. This translates into CASRLTGSFSYEQYF.